The present T cell receptor (beta chain) was sequenced within a study of tumor and adjacent non-tumor tissue in lung cancer. General study findings and limits: Shorter survival was associated with higher TCR diversity in tumors. TCR diversity was significantly greater in tumor than normal lung tissue.

The CDR3 has 16 amino acids. No cell sorting was done before RNA was extracted from the tissue. More than 3 cm separated this lung sample from the edge of the tumor. Worth noting for this clonotype: The target antigen is unknown. The junction shows a germline mismatch at one end, possibly a read error.

A modified ARM-PCR protocol with three rounds of nested PCR amplified TCRbeta. TCRdb itself ran the multiplex PCR reads through MiXCR, one entry per CDR3 protein. The repertoire includes 81,000 or so distinct CDR3 sequences, 80% to 90% of them detected once, and 40% to 65% sits in the top ten. The sequence derives from a man between 60 and 75 years old with non-small cell lung cancer. The source material was distant non-tumor lung tissue. J is TRBJ1-6 and V is TRBV12-3 or TRBV12-4; 8 bases are shared with TRBD1. For the CDR3, the DNA is TGTGCCTGCACCCCCAAGTCACAGGGGGTTGGCTCACCCCTCCACTTC. Translation gives CACTPKSQGVGSPLHF.